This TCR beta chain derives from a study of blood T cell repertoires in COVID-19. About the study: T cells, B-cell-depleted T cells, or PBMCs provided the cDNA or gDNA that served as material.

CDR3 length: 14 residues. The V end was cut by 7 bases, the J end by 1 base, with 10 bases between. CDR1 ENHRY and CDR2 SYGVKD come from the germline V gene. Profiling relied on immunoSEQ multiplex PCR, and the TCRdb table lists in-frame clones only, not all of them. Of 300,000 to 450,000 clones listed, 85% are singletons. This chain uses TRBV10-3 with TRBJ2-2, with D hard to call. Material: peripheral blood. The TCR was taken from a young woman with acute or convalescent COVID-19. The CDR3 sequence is CAITKSVNTGELFF. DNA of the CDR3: TGTGCCATCACTAAGAGCGTGAACACCGGGGAGCTGTTTTTT.